This paragraph reports one TCR beta chain. Its specificity is unknown. The CDR3 is 15 residues long. CDR1 is LGHNA and CDR2 is YSLEER in the germline V gene. V shed 0 bases and J shed 4 bases, with 9 bases lying between them. The 5'RACE method, run with constant-segment primers, produced TCR alpha and TCR beta cDNA libraries (carrying sample barcodes and UMIs). A single record per CDR3 protein comes from TCRdb applying MiXCR to the 5' RACE reads. The data hold about 260,000 distinct CDR3 sequences, with roughly 17% observed a single time. This specimen belongs to a study of T-cell memory formation after mild COVID-19. Whole-study context: In these data, TCR clusters were largely donor specific.

Study conclusions and caveats: Contracting CD4+ clones lay largely in CM and EM, with CD8+ ones residing in EMRA. Balance between CD4 and CD8 was seen in clones contracting day 15 to 85, and a CD4+ lean was seen in later expanders.

This sequence originates from a man younger than 35 who had mild COVID-19 (a few samples of this study predate the infection). Cell type and time point are not known. The sample consisted of PBMCs or a T cell subset sorted from them (not recorded which). The genes are TRBV4-3 and TRBJ1-4; D gene uncertain. CDR3 sequence: CASSQDIGLNEKLFF. CDR3 nucleotides: TGCGCCAGCAGCCAAGACATCGGACTTAATGAAAAACTGTTTTTT.